This TCR beta chain was sequenced during a study of PD-1 blockade in mismatch repair-deficient tumors. Study conclusions and caveats: Tumor-resident clones, often undetectable pretreatment in blood, expanded then contracted after pembrolizumab.

The CDR3 runs to 16 residues. Germline V gene lookup returns CDR1 MNHEY and CDR2 SMNVEV (reference sequence). V was trimmed by 3 bases and J by 2 bases, leaving 17 bases between them. Only in-frame clones appear in the TCRdb table, and some are missing; sequencing was by immunoSEQ multiplex PCR. Of fewer than 18,000 clones listed, under 90% are singletons. With regard to this clone: Its antigen is not identified.

Indicated time point: 10-day in vitro stimulation with candidate neoantigen peptide 5. An identically run culture lacking peptide was the fold-change baseline. Here the sequenced sample was cells cultured in vitro, taken from a patient treated with pembrolizumab. The sequence came from an adult with mismatch repair-deficient cancer. This chain links TRBV27 with TRBJ2-7; no reliable D call. The CDR3 DNA sequence: TGTGCCAGCAGTTTTTCTGCCTACGGGTTAACCTACGAGCAGTACTTC. Amino acid sequence: CASSFSAYGLTYEQYF.